The clone carrying this T cell receptor (beta chain) was recorded a few times. The record originates from a study of blood T cell repertoires in COVID-19. Profiled with immunoSEQ multiplex PCR; TCRdb holds only in-frame clones, not every one. The data show about 250,000 clones, roughly 84% seen once. V was trimmed by 6 bases and J by 0 bases, leaving 3 bases between them. The CDR3 sequence is 12 residues long. The germline V gene encodes CDR1 KGHSH and CDR2 LQKENI. This TCR came from a woman in her thirties or forties with active or convalescent COVID-19. V and J are TRBV18 and TRBJ1-5, with D hard to call. Material: peripheral blood. DNA for the CDR3: TGTGCCAGCTCTATTAGCAATCAGCCCCAGCATTTT. Amino acid sequence: CASSISNQPQHF.